A selection of T cell receptor beta chains follows, all from one sample in a study of cytomegalovirus exposure and HLA in healthy donors. The table came from immunoSEQ multiplex PCR; TCRdb's copy has only in-frame clones and leaves some out. The top ten hold 5% to 6.5% of the sample, which has 200,000 to 250,000 clones, around 80% seen once. The material sequenced was PBMCs. The source of these receptors is a woman between 40 and 50 years old in good health and CMV-seropositive. The conserved cysteine and the conserved F or W are not part of the CDR3 here. Only part of the rows carry a size: once, few, many, or a class if the clone is expanded.

-	TRBV5-1	ASSFDRADYGYT
-	TRBV30	AWSVLAGGQREQF
-	TRBV5-4	ASSSDPGVNQPQH
-	TRBV2	ASRKDSATNEKLF
-	TRBV12-5	ASGWITGGTDTQY
-	TRBV7-2	ASSPGQGNQPQH
-	TRBV2	ASRQTRYSNQPQH
once	TRBV5-8	ASSLARGLLAKNIQY
-	TRBV5-1	ASSLTGPGANVLT
few	TRBV5-4	ASSLDRDYEQY
-	TRBV19	ASSPGGFTNYGYT
-	TRBV7-2	ASSWGDTQY
-	TRBV15	ATSRQGNQPQH
few	TRBV2	ATPDRAKTQY
once	TRBV7-2	ASSTGRRAGNYGYT
-	TRBV4-1	ASSLRSGSGNIQY
few	TRBV7-9	SSSTGQRETQY
once	TRBV19	ASSGGGPLSQETQY
-	TRBV6-5	ASTRDRVGEKLF
-	TRBV30	AWSVRVFSNYGYT
-	TRBV7-2	ASSVTSGVVETQY
once	TRBV21-1	ASSNRGGCYMNTEAF